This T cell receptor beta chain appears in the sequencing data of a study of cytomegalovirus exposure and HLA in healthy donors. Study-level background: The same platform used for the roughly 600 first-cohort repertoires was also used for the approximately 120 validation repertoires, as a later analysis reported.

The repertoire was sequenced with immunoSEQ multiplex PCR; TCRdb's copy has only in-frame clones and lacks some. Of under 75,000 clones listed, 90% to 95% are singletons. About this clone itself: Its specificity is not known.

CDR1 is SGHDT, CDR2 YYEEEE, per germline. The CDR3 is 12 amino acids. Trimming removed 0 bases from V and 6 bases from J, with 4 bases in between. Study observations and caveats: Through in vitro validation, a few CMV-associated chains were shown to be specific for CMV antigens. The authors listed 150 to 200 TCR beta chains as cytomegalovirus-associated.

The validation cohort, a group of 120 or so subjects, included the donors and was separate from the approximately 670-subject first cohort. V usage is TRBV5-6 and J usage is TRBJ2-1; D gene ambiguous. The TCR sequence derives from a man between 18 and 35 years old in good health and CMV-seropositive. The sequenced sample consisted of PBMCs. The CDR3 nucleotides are TGTGCCAGCAGCTTGGCGGTCAATGAGCAGTTCTTC. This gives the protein CASSLAVNEQFF.